These 29 T cell receptor beta chains share one sample of origin, sequenced in a study of blood T cell repertoires in COVID-19. Clones were sequenced by immunoSEQ multiplex PCR, and TCRdb holds only the in-frame ones, with some missing. The data contain 400,000 to 500,000 clones, 85% to 90% of them singletons. Sequencing was performed on PBMCs or T cells enriched from blood (not recorded which). These receptor sequences come from a middle-aged woman who had recovered from COVID-19.

CDR3 residues: CASSLATSGSNEQFF. CDR3 bases: TGTGCCAGCAGCTTAGCCACTAGCGGGAGCAATGAGCAGTTCTTC. The chain is built from TRBV7-2 and TRBJ2-1, with 11 positions matching TRBD2. Germline V lookup: CDR1 SGHTA, CDR2 FQGNSA. V was clipped by 0 bases and J by 6 bases; unmatched bases: 1. CDR3 length: 15 residues.

V usage is TRBV7-2 and J usage is TRBJ2-2; unclear D gene. The germline V and J ends were trimmed by 1 base and 8 bases, with 14 bases remaining between them. Germline assignment: CDR1 SGHTA and CDR2 FQGNSA. CDR3 size: 15 residues. In DNA form, the CDR3 reads TGTGCCAGCAGCTTAGTCGGTGCCTCCGGGGGGGAGCTGTTTTTT. It specifies CASSLVGASGGELFF.

The V and J genes are TRBV4-1 and TRBJ2-2; TRBD1 matches at 8 bases. The CDR3 is 17 residues long. V trimming: 1 base; J trimming: 7 bases; junction bases outside the gene matches: 11. Germline values: CDR1 MGHRA, CDR2 YSYEKL. CDR3 loop: CASSQVRTGLNYGELFF. The CDR3 region has the DNA TGCGCCAGCAGCCAAGTAAGGACAGGGTTGAATTACGGGGAGCTGTTTTTT.

The chain recombines TRBV5-4 with TRBJ1-2, with a possible D match to TRBD1 (6 bases). Germline V gives CDR1 SGHNT, CDR2 YYREEE (reference sequence). Trimming stripped 4 bases from V and 4 bases from J, with 11 bases between. This CDR3 comprises 13 residues. CDR3 residues: CASSNRDTYGYTF. For the CDR3, the DNA is TGTGCCAGCAGCAACCGGGACACCTATGGCTACACCTTC. The full variable domain, completed using reference TRBV5-4 and TRBJ1-2, is ETGVTQSPTHLIKTRGQQVTLRCSSQSGHNTVSWYQQALGQGPQFIFQYYREEENGRGNFPPRFSGLQFPNYSSELNVNALELDDSALYLCASSNRDTYGYTFGSGTRLTVV.

This clone has just a few counts. The gene calls are TRBV7-9 and TRBJ2-4; 11 bases map to TRBD2. J lost 0 bases, V lost 5 bases, and 0 bases had no gene match. CDR3 size: 15 residues. Germline-derived CDR1 and CDR2 are SEHNR and FQNEAQ (reference sequence). The CDR3 DNA follows: TGTGCCAGCAGCGGACTAGCGGGAGCCAAAAACATTCAGTACTTC. Its protein product is CASSGLAGAKNIQYF.

A single count supports this clone. The chain combines TRBV3-1 (or the pseudogene TRBV3-2) with TRBJ1-1; D might be TRBD1 (5 bases). V lost 1 base, J lost 6 bases, and 15 bases lay in between. The CDR3 runs 15 residues. The V gene's germline CDR1 is LGHDT and CDR2 YNNKEL (reference sequence). The CDR3 here is CASSQGSRGSSEAFF. The CDR3 region has the DNA TGTGCCAGCAGCCAAGGGTCTCGGGGGTCTTCTGAAGCTTTCTTT.

The CDR3: CASSLYTAGGPDTQYF. Written as DNA, the CDR3 is TGTGCCAGCAGTTTATATACAGCGGGAGGGCCAGATACGCAGTATTTT. This sequence joins TRBV27 and TRBJ2-3, with 10 bases that match TRBD2. The CDR3 length is 16 residues. J gave up 4 bases and V 1 base, and 5 bases lay outside the gene matches. Germline V gene data show CDR1 as MNHEY and CDR2 as SMNVEV (reference sequence).

The chain carries TRBV18 and TRBJ2-3, with no clear D. The CDR3 has 15 residues. Germline V lookup: CDR1 KGHSH, CDR2 LQKENI. Trimming removed 1 base at V and 2 bases at J, with 10 bases between. For the CDR3, the DNA is TGTGCCAGCTCACCACTCGAGAGAAACACAGATACGCAGTATTTT. Amino acid sequence: CASSPLERNTDTQYF.

The rearrangement uses TRBV6-2 or TRBV6-3 and TRBJ1-2; D perhaps matches TRBD1 (6 bases). V lost 2 bases, J lost 5 bases, and 9 bases lay in between. Per the germline V gene, CDR1 is MNHEY and CDR2 is SVGEGT. The CDR3 is 13 amino acids. CDR3 amino acids: CASSYGQKYGYTF. CDR3 nucleotides: TGTGCCAGCAGTTACGGACAGAAGTATGGCTACACCTTC.

A few counts support this clone. This chain links TRBV18 with TRBJ2-7, with TRBD2 matching over 12 bases. The J segment lost 5 bases and the V segment lost 3 bases, leaving 8 bases of the junction unmatched. CDR3 length equals 16 residues. Looked up from germline, CDR1 is KGHSH and CDR2 is LQKENI. CDR3 DNA sequence: TGTGCCAGCTCACCGACTAGCGGGAGAACATCCGACGAGCAGTACTTC. It translates to CASSPTSGRTSDEQYF.

The chain joins TRBV3-1 (or the pseudogene TRBV3-2) to TRBJ1-1; no clear D. Germline V gene lookup returns CDR1 LGHDT and CDR2 YNNKEL (reference sequence). The V end lost 6 bases, the J end lost 1 base, and 9 bases lay between the germline ends. The CDR3 has 13 amino acids. CDR3 amino acids: CASSPRPNTEAFF. CDR3 nucleotide sequence: TGTGCCAGCAGTCCTAGGCCGAACACTGAAGCTTTCTTT.

This chain uses TRBV4-1 with TRBJ2-1; 7 bases line up with TRBD1. CDR3 length equals 13 residues. V gave up 4 bases and J gave up 5 bases; unmatched junction bases: 2. In germline, CDR1 is MGHRA, CDR2 YSYEKL. The CDR3 is CASSPGQDNEQFF. The CDR3 DNA reads as TGCGCCAGCAGCCCCGGACAGGACAATGAGCAGTTCTTC.

V gene TRBV4-3 combines with J gene TRBJ1-6; no firm D call. Per the germline V gene, CDR1 is LGHNA and CDR2 is YSLEER. This CDR3 is 15 amino acids long. V was shortened by 0 bases and J by 6 bases, with 9 bases between the two germline ends. CDR3 bases: TGCGCCAGCAGCCAAGATAAAGCGACTAATTCACCCCTCCACTTT. Amino acids: CASSQDKATNSPLHF.

The chain links TRBV5-6 to TRBJ2-1; TRBD2 agrees at 14 bases. Losses at the gene ends were 0 bases for V and 12 bases for J; bases not matched to a gene: 5. The CDR3 runs 15 residues. Per the germline V gene, CDR1 is SGHDT and CDR2 is YYEEEE. CDR3 loop: CASSLAGTSGSGQFF. CDR3 DNA sequence: TGTGCCAGCAGCTTGGCCGGGACTAGCGGGAGTGGGCAGTTCTTC.

This clone came up once. The chain combines TRBV7-2 with TRBJ2-7, with D possibly matching TRBD2 (5 bases). Germline V gene sequence: CDR1 SGHTA, CDR2 FQGNSA. The CDR3 covers 16 residues. Trimming removed 2 bases from V and 2 bases from J, with 16 bases in between. DNA for the CDR3: TGTGCCAGCAGCTTATTTGTCTCTAGCAGTACCTACGAGCAGTACTTC. Amino acid sequence: CASSLFVSSSTYEQYF. Together with reference TRBV7-2 and TRBJ2-7, the CDR3 gives the full variable domain: GAGVSQSPSNKVTEKGKDVELRCDPISGHTALYWYRQSLGQGLEFLIYFQGNSAPDKSGLPSDRFSAERTGGSVSTLTIQRTQQEDSAVYLCASSLFVSSSTYEQYFGPGTRLTVT.

This chain links TRBV5-1 with TRBJ2-7; D gene unclear. CDR1 is SGHRS, CDR2 YFSETQ, per germline. V shed 3 bases and J shed 1 base, with 17 bases lying between them. This CDR3 has 16 amino acids. This chain's CDR3 is CASSYTSPSLSYEQYF. CDR3 nucleotide sequence: TGCGCCAGCAGCTACACATCTCCCTCCTTATCCTACGAGCAGTACTTC.

This clone has a handful of counts. V is TRBV9 and J is TRBJ2-3; 8 bases align to TRBD1. This CDR3 comprises 15 residues. From germline, CDR1 is SGDLS and CDR2 YYNGEE. Trimming cost V 0 bases and J 1 base; bases outside gene matches: 1. CDR3 loop: CASSVARGRTDTQYF. CDR3 coding DNA: TGTGCCAGCAGCGTAGCCAGGGGGCGCACAGATACGCAGTATTTT.

V is TRBV29-1 and J is TRBJ2-3; 13 nucleotides match TRBD2. V shed 4 bases, J shed 3 bases, and the junction held 4 bases outside the gene matches. The germline CDR1 and CDR2 sequences are SQVTM and ANQGSEA. The CDR3 consists of 15 residues. CDR3 nucleotides: TGCAGCGTTGGGACTAGCGGGAGTGTTACAGATACGCAGTATTTT. This encodes CSVGTSGSVTDTQYF.

The chain uses TRBV19 and TRBJ2-3, with 14 bases identical to TRBD2. This CDR3 has 16 residues. CDR1 is LNHDA, CDR2 SQIVND, per germline (reference sequence). The V segment lost 7 bases and the J segment 5 bases; nucleotides outside the gene matches: 8. The CDR3 DNA follows: TGTGCCAGTAATCGACTAGCGGGAGGGCTGGTAGATACGCAGTATTTT. Protein sequence: CASNRLAGGLVDTQYF.

V is TRBV28 and J is TRBJ1-2; TRBD1 might be the D (5 bases). Trimming shortened V by 2 bases and J by 4 bases, and 8 bases separated the two germline ends. CDR1 MDHEN and CDR2 SYDVKM come from the germline V gene. This CDR3 spans 13 amino acids. The CDR3 here is CASSLGHPYGYTF. DNA of the CDR3: TGTGCCAGCAGTTTAGGACACCCCTATGGCTACACCTTC.

The chain employs TRBV11-2 and TRBJ2-4, with D possibly TRBD1 on 6 matching bases. CDR1 and CDR2 (germline): SGHAT, FQNNGV. Deletions cut 1 base from V and 5 bases from J, with 12 bases between. CDR3 length equals 15 residues. CDR3 sequence: CASSLVSGHQNIQYF. CDR3 in DNA: TGTGCCAGCAGCTTAGTATCGGGACATCAAAACATTCAGTACTTC.

The CDR3 reads CASSIREGIVNYGYTF. CDR3 sequence (DNA): TGTGCCAGTAGTATCCGAGAGGGTATCGTTAACTATGGCTACACCTTC. This rearrangement joins TRBV19 to TRBJ1-2; D is undetermined. This CDR3 comprises 16 residues. V shed 3 bases and J shed 1 base, with 15 bases lying between them. Germline CDR1 LNHDA, CDR2 SQIVND (reference sequence). The whole variable domain, filled in from reference TRBV19 and TRBJ1-2, reads DGGITQSPKYLFRKEGQNVTLSCEQNLNHDAMYWYRQDPGQGLRLIYYSQIVNDFQKGDIAEGYSVSREKKESFPLTVTSAQKNPTAFYLCASSIREGIVNYGYTFGSGTRLTVV.

CDR3 in DNA: TGTGCCAGCAGCTTGCAAAGGACAGTATTGAACACCGGGGAGCTGTTTTTT. Encoded protein: CASSLQRTVLNTGELFF. The chain employs TRBV5-5 and TRBJ2-2; possibly TRBD1 for D (6 bases). CDR3 size: 17 residues. Between the trimmed V and J ends, which lost 1 base and 1 base, there was a span of 14 bases. Germline V gene sequence: CDR1 SGHKS, CDR2 YYEKEE (reference sequence).

This clone was counted once. The chain combines TRBV6-5 with TRBJ2-6; D not certain. V lost 10 bases and J 0 bases, leaving 10 bases between the germline ends. Germline CDR1 MNHEY, CDR2 SVGAGI. The CDR3 is 14 amino acids. The DNA of the CDR3 is TGTGCCACCGCGCAAGACTCTGGGGCCAACGTCCTGACTTTC. It specifies CATAQDSGANVLTF.

This rearrangement joins TRBV13 to TRBJ2-6; TRBD1 might be the D (7 bases). Germline V gives CDR1 PRHDT, CDR2 FYEKMQ (reference sequence). The ends were cut back, 5 bases at V and 1 base at J, with 9 bases in the middle. The CDR3 contains 15 residues. The CDR3 region has the DNA TGTGCCAGCAGCCAGGGGGGTTCTGGGGCCAACGTCCTGACTTTC. Residues: CASSQGGSGANVLTF.

The V and J genes are TRBV7-2 and TRBJ1-3; 8 bases match TRBD1. Germline assignment: CDR1 SGHTA and CDR2 FQGNSA. This CDR3 is built from 16 residues. The trim removed 1 base at V and 2 bases at J, leaving 4 bases unmatched. The CDR3 sequence: CASSLGPTGAGNTIYF. As DNA, the CDR3 is TGTGCCAGCAGCTTAGGTCCGACAGGGGCTGGAAACACCATATATTTT.

This chain joins TRBV3-1 (or the pseudogene TRBV3-2) and TRBJ2-1; TRBD2 matches at 12 bases. CDR3 length: 18 amino acids. Germline V gene lookup returns CDR1 LGHDT and CDR2 YNNKEL (reference sequence). V was pared by 2 bases and J by 10 bases, with 15 bases of the junction left unmatched. Written as DNA, the CDR3 is TGTGCCAGCAGCCAACTTGATCGACTAGCGGGAGTCTTCCACGAGCAGTTCTTC. Protein sequence: CASSQLDRLAGVFHEQFF.

This clone was picked up one time. CDR3 sequence: CATQGGNEKLFF. In nucleotides, the CDR3 is TGTGCCACCCAAGGGGGTAATGAAAAACTGTTTTTT. The chain combines TRBV15 with TRBJ1-4, with a possible D match to TRBD1 (6 bases). Trimming left V 8 bases short and J 4 bases short, with 8 bases between. The V gene's germline CDR1 is LNHNV and CDR2 YYDKDF (reference sequence). This CDR3 is 12 amino acids long.

The chain carries TRBV20-1 and TRBJ1-1, with 10 bases aligning to TRBD1. Trimming cost V 3 bases and J 8 bases; bases outside gene matches: 0. Germline-derived CDR1 and CDR2 are DFQATT and SNEGSKA (reference sequence). The CDR3 totals 11 residues. The CDR3 DNA sequence: TGCAGTGCTAGGGACAGGGGGGAAGCTTTCTTT. It is translated as CSARDRGEAFF.